This T cell receptor (beta chain) was profiled in a study of blood T cell repertoires in COVID-19. Whole-study context: Whether acute or convalescent, the COVID-19 samples came from the United States, Italy and Spain. From T cells, B-cell-depleted T cells, or PBMCs came the material, which was cDNA or gDNA.

As processed by the authors: Reference gene primer amplification in the assay estimated nucleated cell counts. Profiling relied on immunoSEQ multiplex PCR, and the TCRdb table lists in-frame clones only, not all of them. The D gene and trimming were derived from the DNA, and the V and J assignments and clone size from that table. Among 100,000 to 110,000 clones listed, roughly 85% were seen once. V was cut by 5 bases and J by 0 bases, with 14 bases left in between. Germline V gene lookup returns CDR1 LNHDA and CDR2 SQIVND (reference sequence). This CDR3 is built from 15 residues. Sample: peripheral blood. This chain links TRBV19 with TRBJ2-7; a weak D match, TRBD1 (6 bases). The clonotype was recovered from a man between 65 and 85 years old with active or convalescent COVID-19. The DNA of the CDR3 is TGTGCCAGTAGTGAACGACAGGACAGCTCCTACGAGCAGTACTTC. This codes for CASSERQDSSYEQYF.